This entry lists 13 T cell receptor beta chains sequenced from one sample in a study of response to subunit inactivated influenza vaccine. TCRdb itself ran the RT-PCR reads through MiXCR, one entry per CDR3 protein. The sample yields 800,000 to 1,000,000 distinct CDR3 sequences, around 20% seen once. This material consisted of PBMCs from blood, taken roughly 5 days after vaccination. Receptors originate from a man aged 50 to 59 who received an inactivated influenza vaccine.

This clonotype has at least ten counts. A read error may produce the germline difference seen at one junction end. This chain joins TRBV4-2 and TRBJ2-3; tentatively, D is TRBD1 (6 bases). The V gene's germline CDR1 is LGHNA and CDR2 YNFKEQ. This CDR3 has 14 residues. The CDR3 protein is CASSQGGSTDTQYF. CDR3 nucleotide sequence: TGTGCCAGCAGTCAAGGGGGTAGTACAGATACGCAGTATTTT.

The rearrangement joins TRBV4-3 to TRBJ1-1, with TRBD1 as a possible D gene (5 bases). The length of the CDR3 is 15 residues. Trimming pared 0 bases from V and 1 base from J, leaving 9 bases between. Germline V gives CDR1 LGHNA, CDR2 YSLEER. The CDR3 nucleotides are TGCGCCAGCAGCCAAGAGGTGGGGGGGAACACTGAAGCTTTCTTT. It translates to CASSQEVGGNTEAFF.

The chain links TRBV7-2 to TRBJ1-4, with a weak D call TRBD1 (5 bases). Trimming shortened V by 5 bases and J by 4 bases, and 14 bases separated the two germline ends. The CDR3 runs to 15 residues. Germline V gene lookup returns CDR1 SGHTA and CDR2 FQGNSA. The CDR3 region is CASSKDSKHNEKLFF. In nucleotides, the CDR3 is TGTGCCAGCAGCAAAGACAGCAAGCATAATGAAAAACTGTTTTTT.

The chain recombines TRBV5-1 with TRBJ1-1; 9 nucleotides align to TRBD1. CDR3 length: 13 residues. Germline CDR1 and CDR2: SGHRS and YFSETQ. V dropped 5 bases and J dropped 6; count of bases not matched to a gene: 5. The CDR3 loop reads CASSMGQGSEAFF. The CDR3 DNA follows: TGCGCCAGCAGTATGGGACAGGGTTCTGAAGCTTTCTTT.

The chain uses TRBV12-3 or TRBV12-4 and TRBJ1-2, with TRBD1 matching 7 bases. The ends lost 7 bases at V and 6 bases at J; junction bases unmatched: 11. The CDR3 runs 14 residues. The CDR3 reads CASTETGKQDGYTF. DNA of the CDR3: TGTGCCAGCACCGAGACAGGGAAACAGGATGGCTACACCTTC.

V and J are TRBV5-4 and TRBJ2-1; TRBD2 matches at 10 bases. CDR3 length: 19 residues. Germline trimming cut 0 bases from V and 5 bases from J; bases unmatched to any gene: 14. Germline V gene sequence: CDR1 SGHNT, CDR2 YYREEE (reference sequence). This chain's CDR3 is CASSLGTSGASSQNNEQFF. The CDR3 DNA reads as TGTGCCAGCAGCTTGGGGACTAGCGGAGCGTCGTCCCAAAACAATGAGCAGTTCTTC.

This chain uses TRBV7-9 with TRBJ2-2; D gene ambiguous. V lost 0 bases, J lost 6 bases, and 8 bases lay in between. Germline V CDR1 and CDR2: SEHNR, FQNEAQ (reference sequence). The CDR3 consists of 14 residues. The CDR3 DNA reads as TGTGCCAGCAGCTTAGCGGGTTTCTCCGGGGAGCTGTTTTTT. It specifies CASSLAGFSGELFF.

The V and J genes are TRBV11-3 and TRBJ1-1; 7 bases align to TRBD1. The junction had 9 bases not matched to a gene; V was cut back by 6 bases and J by 2 bases. Germline V lookup: CDR1 SGHNT, CDR2 YENEEA. The length of the CDR3 is 15 residues. The CDR3, as DNA: TGTGCCAGCAGTCCCGGAGGGGGCAGTAACACTGAAGCTTTCTTT. Residues: CASSPGGGSNTEAFF. The full variable domain, completed using reference TRBV11-3 and TRBJ1-1, is EAGVVQSPRYKIIEKKQPVAFWCNPISGHNTLYWYLQNLGQGPELLIRYENEEAVDDSQLPKDRFSAERLKGVDSTLKIQPAELGDSAVYLCASSPGGGSNTEAFFGQGTRLTVV.

This clonotype has a handful of counts. The V call is TRBV6-2 or TRBV6-3, the J call TRBJ1-5; 8 bases are shared with TRBD1. The CDR3 loop spans 15 amino acids. Germline V lookup: CDR1 MNHEY, CDR2 SVGEGT. Germline trimming cut 8 bases from V and 6 bases from J; bases unmatched to any gene: 12. The CDR3 here is CASHMGQVGAQPQHF. The CDR3, as DNA: TGTGCCAGCCATATGGGACAGGTGGGGGCTCAGCCCCAGCATTTT.

This clonotype was found a few times. The chain uses TRBV15 and TRBJ2-3; 11 nucleotides align to TRBD2. J gave up 3 bases and V 4 bases, and 6 bases lay outside the gene matches. The germline gives CDR1 LNHNV, CDR2 YYDKDF (reference sequence). This CDR3 has 16 amino acids. The CDR3 loop is CATSKDSGRATDTQYF. The CDR3 coding sequence is TGTGCCACCAGCAAAGATAGCGGGAGGGCAACAGATACGCAGTATTTT.

The chain carries TRBV3-1 and TRBJ2-6; no firm D call. The CDR3 runs to 16 residues. V lost 1 base and J 3 bases, leaving 10 bases between the germline ends. The V gene's germline CDR1 is LGHDT and CDR2 YNNKEL (reference sequence). This CDR3 reads CASSQVLGFGANVLTF. The CDR3 nucleotides read TGTGCCAGCAGCCAAGTTCTGGGTTTTGGGGCCAACGTCCTGACTTTC.

The chain combines TRBV7-9 with TRBJ2-5; D is uncertain. Germline-derived CDR1 and CDR2 are SEHNR and FQNEAQ (reference sequence). There are 13 residues in the CDR3. V was clipped by 5 bases and J by 5 bases, with 12 bases between them. The CDR3, as DNA: TGTGCCAGCAGCCAAATAGTACGGGAGACCCAGTACTTC. Residues: CASSQIVRETQYF.

This clonotype occurred a few times. The chain uses TRBV10-3 and TRBJ2-1, with 10 bases that match TRBD2. The germline gives CDR1 ENHRY, CDR2 SYGVKD. J was trimmed by 7 bases and V by 3 bases; bases with no gene match: 3. The CDR3 totals 14 residues. For the CDR3, the DNA is TGTGCCATCAGTGACCCTAGCGGGAGAAATGAGCAGTTCTTC. This gives the protein CAISDPSGRNEQFF.